This T cell receptor (beta chain) emerged from a study of radiotherapy plus CTLA-4 blockade in lung cancer. Looking at the study overall: Patients showed objective responses in over 15% of cases, and disease control was achieved by under 35%.

Here immunoSEQ multiplex PCR was the method, and the copy in TCRdb shows in-frame clones only, minus some. The sample holds roughly 100,000 clones; 82% are singletons and the top ten take about 3.5%. The CDR3 spans 13 residues. Germline lookup yields CDR1 SGHRS and CDR2 YFSETQ. V dropped 4 bases and J dropped 3; count of bases not matched to a gene: 3. Remarks on this clone: Other DNA sequences from this sample encode an identical CDR3 as well.

Specimen: peripheral blood, collected from a patient treated with radiotherapy plus ipilimumab. J is TRBJ2-7 and V is TRBV5-1; TRBD1 matches 8 bases. This clonotype was sampled from a human donor with non-small cell lung cancer who had a partial response to radiotherapy plus ipilimumab. In nucleotides, the CDR3 is TGCGCCAGCAGCCGAGACAGGGGCTACGAGCAGTACTTC. Translation gives CASSRDRGYEQYF.